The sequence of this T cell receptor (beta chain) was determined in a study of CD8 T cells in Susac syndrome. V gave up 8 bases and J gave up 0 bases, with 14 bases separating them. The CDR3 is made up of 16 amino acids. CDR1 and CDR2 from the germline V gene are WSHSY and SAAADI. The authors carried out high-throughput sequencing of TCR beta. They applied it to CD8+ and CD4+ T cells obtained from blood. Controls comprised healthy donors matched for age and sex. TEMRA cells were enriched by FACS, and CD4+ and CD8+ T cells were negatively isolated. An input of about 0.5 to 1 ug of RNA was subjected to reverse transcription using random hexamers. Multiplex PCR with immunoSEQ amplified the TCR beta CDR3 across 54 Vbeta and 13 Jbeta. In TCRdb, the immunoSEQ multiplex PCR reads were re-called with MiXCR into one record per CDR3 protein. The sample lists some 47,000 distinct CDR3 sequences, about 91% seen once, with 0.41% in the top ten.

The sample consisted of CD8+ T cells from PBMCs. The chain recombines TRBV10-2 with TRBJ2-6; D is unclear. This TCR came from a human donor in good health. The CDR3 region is CASGNEGISGANVLTF. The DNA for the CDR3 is TGCGCCAGCGGGAACGAAGGTATCTCTGGGGCCAACGTCCTGACTTTC.